The 8 T cell receptor beta chains reported below all come from one sample, sequenced in a study of T cells after yellow fever vaccination. MiXCR was run by TCRdb on the 5' RACE reads, yielding one entry per CDR3 protein. The table shows more than 300,000 distinct CDR3 sequences, with 9.5% to 12% occurring only once. The source was CD4+ T cells sorted from PBMCs, collected 45 days after the yellow fever booster vaccination. The receptors derive from a man aged 18-30 years who received the YFV17D yellow fever vaccine.

This clonotype was counted a few times. The J gene is TRBJ1-4, the V gene TRBV15; D not resolved. The V and J ends lost 2 bases and 2 bases respectively, with 9 bases between them. The CDR3 covers 15 residues. Germline CDR1 is LNHNV and CDR2 is YYDKDF (reference sequence). The CDR3 region is CATSRQVGTNEKLFF. In nucleotides, the CDR3 is TGTGCCACCAGCAGACAGGTCGGGACTAATGAAAAACTGTTTTTT.

The rearrangement uses TRBV20-1 and TRBJ1-1; TRBD1 aligns across 8 bases. V shed 2 bases, J shed 6 bases, and the junction held 5 bases outside the gene matches. Germline assignment: CDR1 DFQATT and CDR2 SNEGSKA (reference sequence). The CDR3 extends over 13 amino acids. The CDR3 protein is CSARRDRGPEAFF. In nucleotides, the CDR3 is TGCAGTGCTAGACGTGACAGGGGCCCTGAAGCTTTCTTT.

The chain joins TRBV10-3 to TRBJ2-5; D gene unclear. Germline V gene data show CDR1 as ENHRY and CDR2 as SYGVKD. V gave up 3 bases and J gave up 5 bases, with 13 bases separating them. The CDR3 spans 14 residues. CDR3 sequence reads: CAISESGAEETQYF. DNA of the CDR3: TGTGCCATCAGTGAATCTGGCGCTGAGGAGACCCAGTACTTC.

The rearrangement links TRBV5-1 to TRBJ2-1; TRBD2 is a possible D gene (5 bases). The CDR3 sequence is 15 residues long. CDR1 is SGHRS, CDR2 YFSETQ, per germline. Trimming shortened V by 0 bases and J by 9 bases, and 16 bases separated the two germline ends. The CDR3 spells CASSLGLARVAEQFF. CDR3 nucleotides: TGCGCCAGCAGCTTGGGGCTAGCCCGGGTGGCTGAGCAGTTCTTC.

This clonotype was observed at least ten times. CDR3 nucleotides: TGTGCCAGCAGCTTAAGAACGAACACTGAAGCTTTCTTT. This gives the protein CASSLRTNTEAFF. The genes are TRBV7-2 and TRBJ1-1, with D hard to call. Germline V gene sequence: CDR1 SGHTA, CDR2 FQGNSA. CDR3 length: 13 amino acids. Trimming cost V 2 bases and J 1 base, with 5 bases left between them.

J is TRBJ2-5 and V is TRBV20-1; possibly TRBD2 for D (5 bases). CDR3 length equals 12 residues. V dropped 6 bases and J dropped 1 base, with 9 bases sitting between them. Germline V gene data show CDR1 as DFQATT and CDR2 as SNEGSKA (reference sequence). The CDR3 loop is CSAATSQETQYF. CDR3 DNA sequence: TGCAGTGCCGCTACTAGCCAAGAGACCCAGTACTTC.

This clonotype was picked up a small number of times. The rearrangement joins TRBV11-2 to TRBJ2-3, with 8 bases lining up with TRBD2. The germline V gene has CDR1 SGHAT and CDR2 FQNNGV. This CDR3 comprises 16 residues. Germline trimming cut 1 base from V and 5 bases from J; bases unmatched to any gene: 8. CDR3 protein: CASSLGAGELVDTQYF. CDR3 in DNA: TGTGCCAGCAGCTTAGGAGCGGGGGAATTGGTAGATACGCAGTATTTT.

This clonotype was seen ten or more times. CDR3 protein: CASSRGVARNSGNTIYF. The CDR3 nucleotides read TGCGCCAGCAGCCGTGGGGTGGCGCGAAACTCTGGAAACACCATATATTTT. The rearrangement joins TRBV4-1 to TRBJ1-3; D remains ambiguous. The CDR3 is 17 residues long. V lost 4 bases to trimming and J lost 0 bases, with 16 bases between them. The V gene's germline CDR1 is MGHRA and CDR2 YSYEKL.